This T cell receptor (beta chain) was identified in a study of blood T cell repertoires in COVID-19. Across the study: T cells, B-cell-depleted T cells, or PBMCs supplied cDNA or gDNA.

The authors' processing: Using reference gene primer amplification, nucleated cell counts were estimated. The table came from immunoSEQ multiplex PCR; TCRdb's copy has only in-frame clones and leaves some out. The DNA was the basis for D and trimming; V, J and clone size are from that table. The sample includes tens of thousands of clones, roughly 90% of them seen just once. The V gene's germline CDR1 is SGDLS and CDR2 YYNGEE. Trimming cost V 4 bases and J 5 bases; bases outside gene matches: 7. The CDR3 is made up of 16 amino acids. The gene calls are TRBV9 and TRBJ1-6; 9 bases line up with TRBD1. Sequences were obtained from peripheral blood. This TCR derives from a human donor in a cohort sampled during active COVID-19. In nucleotides, the CDR3 is TGTGCCAGCAGCTCCCCCGGGACAGGGAATAATTCACCCCTCCACTTT. Residues: CASSSPGTGNNSPLHF.